This T cell receptor (beta chain) emerged from a study of a mutant IDH1 vaccine in newly diagnosed glioma. Overall study: Patients were pretreated with radiotherapy, temozolomide, or both, mostly both.

Points from the study as a whole: Seemingly, pseudoprogression had no relation to changes in the top peripheral T cell clonotypes.

The method was immunoSEQ multiplex PCR; TCRdb's version includes in-frame clones alone and lacks a portion of them. The sample consists of 75,000 to 100,000 clones, over 70% of them appearing once. Specified time point: baseline, week 1 (first vaccination visit). Treatment denoted: pre-vaccination baseline after standard-of-care therapy. Remarks on this clone: The target antigen is unknown.

The V gene's germline CDR1 is SGHRS and CDR2 YFSETQ. V lost 0 bases and J lost 2, with 12 bases in between. The CDR3 length is 16 residues. Material: PBMCs, obtained from a glioma patient treated with radiotherapy, temozolomide or both. The chain has TRBV5-1 and TRBJ1-3; D is unclear. This TCR derives from a man between 40 and 49 years old with glioma. Some clones in this sample may be carry-over from other donors' samples. The CDR3 is CASSLDVARAGNTIYF. CDR3 in DNA: TGCGCCAGCAGCTTGGATGTAGCGCGCGCTGGAAACACCATATATTTT.